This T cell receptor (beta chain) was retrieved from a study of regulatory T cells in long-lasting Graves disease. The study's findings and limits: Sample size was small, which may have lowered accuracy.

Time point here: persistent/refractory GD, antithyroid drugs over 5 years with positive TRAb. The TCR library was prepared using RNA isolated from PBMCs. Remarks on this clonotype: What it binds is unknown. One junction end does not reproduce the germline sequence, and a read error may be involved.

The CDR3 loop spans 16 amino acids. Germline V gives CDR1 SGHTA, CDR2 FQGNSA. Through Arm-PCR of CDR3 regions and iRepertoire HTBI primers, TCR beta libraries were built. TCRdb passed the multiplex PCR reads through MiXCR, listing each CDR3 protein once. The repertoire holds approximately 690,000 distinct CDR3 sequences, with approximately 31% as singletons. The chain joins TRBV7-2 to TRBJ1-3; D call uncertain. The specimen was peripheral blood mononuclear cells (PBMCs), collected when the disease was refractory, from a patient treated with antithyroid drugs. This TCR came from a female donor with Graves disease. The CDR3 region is CASSRRVVGSRNTIYF. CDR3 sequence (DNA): TGTGCCAGCAGCCGCAGAGTGGTCGGCTCTAGAAACACCATATATTTT. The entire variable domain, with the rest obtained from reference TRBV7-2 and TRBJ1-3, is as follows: GAGVSQSPSNKVTEKGKDVELRCDPISGHTALYWYRQSLGQGLEFLIYFQGNSAPDKSGLPSDRFSAERTGGSVSTLTIQRTQQEDSAVYLCASSRRVVGSRNTIYFGEGSWLTVV.